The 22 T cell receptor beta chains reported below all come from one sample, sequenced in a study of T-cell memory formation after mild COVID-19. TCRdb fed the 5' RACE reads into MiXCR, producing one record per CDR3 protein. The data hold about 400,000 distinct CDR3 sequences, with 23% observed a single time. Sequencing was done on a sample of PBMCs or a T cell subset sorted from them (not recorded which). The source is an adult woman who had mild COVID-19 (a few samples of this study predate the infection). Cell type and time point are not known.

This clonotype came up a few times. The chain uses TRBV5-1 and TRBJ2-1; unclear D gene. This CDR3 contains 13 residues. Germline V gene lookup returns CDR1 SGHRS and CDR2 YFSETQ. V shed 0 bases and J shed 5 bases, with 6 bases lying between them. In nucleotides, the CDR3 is TGCGCCAGCAGCTTGGTTCAGAACAATGAGCAGTTCTTC. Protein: CASSLVQNNEQFF.

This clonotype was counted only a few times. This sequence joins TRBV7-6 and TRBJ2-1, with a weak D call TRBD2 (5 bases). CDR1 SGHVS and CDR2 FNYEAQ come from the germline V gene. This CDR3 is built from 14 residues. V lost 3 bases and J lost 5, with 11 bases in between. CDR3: CASSFRREDNEQFF. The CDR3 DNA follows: TGTGCCAGCAGCTTTCGCCGGGAAGACAATGAGCAGTTCTTC.

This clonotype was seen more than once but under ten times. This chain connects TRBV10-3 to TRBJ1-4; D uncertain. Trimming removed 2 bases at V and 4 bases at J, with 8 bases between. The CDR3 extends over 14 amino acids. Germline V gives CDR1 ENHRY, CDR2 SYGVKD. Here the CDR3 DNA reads TGTGCCATCAGTGAGGGGCAGCTTAATGAAAAACTGTTTTTT. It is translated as CAISEGQLNEKLFF.

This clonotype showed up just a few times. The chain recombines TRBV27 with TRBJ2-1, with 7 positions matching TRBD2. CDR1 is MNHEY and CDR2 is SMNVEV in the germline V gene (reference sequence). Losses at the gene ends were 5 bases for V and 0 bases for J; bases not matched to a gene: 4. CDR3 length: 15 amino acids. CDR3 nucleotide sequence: TGTGCCAGCAGTGATGGACTAGTCTCCTACAATGAGCAGTTCTTC. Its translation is CASSDGLVSYNEQFF.

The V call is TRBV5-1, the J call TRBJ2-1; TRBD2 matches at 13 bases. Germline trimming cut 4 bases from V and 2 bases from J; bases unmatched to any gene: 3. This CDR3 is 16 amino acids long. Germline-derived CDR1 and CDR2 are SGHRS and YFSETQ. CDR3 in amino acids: CASSKTSGGPYNEQFF. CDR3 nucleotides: TGCGCCAGCAGCAAGACTAGCGGGGGGCCCTACAATGAGCAGTTCTTC.

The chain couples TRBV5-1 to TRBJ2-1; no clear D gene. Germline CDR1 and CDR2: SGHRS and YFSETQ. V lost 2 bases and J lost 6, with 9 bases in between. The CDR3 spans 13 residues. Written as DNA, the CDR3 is TGCGCCAGCAGCTTCCTGTCCGGCAATGAGCAGTTCTTC. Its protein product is CASSFLSGNEQFF.

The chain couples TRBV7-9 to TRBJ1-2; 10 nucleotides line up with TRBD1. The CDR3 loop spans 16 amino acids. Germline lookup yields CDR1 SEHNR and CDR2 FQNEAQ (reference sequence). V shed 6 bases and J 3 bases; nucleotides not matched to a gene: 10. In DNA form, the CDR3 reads TGTGCCAGCAGTCTCAGACAGGGGGCCGGAGACTATGGCTACACCTTC. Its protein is CASSLRQGAGDYGYTF.

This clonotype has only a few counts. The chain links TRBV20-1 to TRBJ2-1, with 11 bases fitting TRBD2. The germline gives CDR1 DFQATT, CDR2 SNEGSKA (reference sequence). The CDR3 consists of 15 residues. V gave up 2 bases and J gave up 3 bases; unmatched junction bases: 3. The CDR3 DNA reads TGCAGTGCTAGACTAGCGGGGGGTCACTACAATGAGCAGTTCTTC. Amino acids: CSARLAGGHYNEQFF.

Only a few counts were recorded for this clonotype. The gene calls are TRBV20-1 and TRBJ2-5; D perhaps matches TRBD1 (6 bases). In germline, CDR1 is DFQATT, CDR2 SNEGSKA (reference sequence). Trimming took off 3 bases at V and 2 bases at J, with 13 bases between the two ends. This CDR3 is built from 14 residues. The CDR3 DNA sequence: TGCAGTGCTAGGAGACAAGACAGGCAAGAGACCCAGTACTTC. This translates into CSARRQDRQETQYF.

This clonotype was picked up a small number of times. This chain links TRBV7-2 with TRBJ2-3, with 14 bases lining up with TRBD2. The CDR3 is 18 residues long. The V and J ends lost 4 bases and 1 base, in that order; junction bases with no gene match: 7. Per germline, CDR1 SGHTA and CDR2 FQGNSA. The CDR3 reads CASSSTTSGRARTDTQYF. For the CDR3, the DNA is TGTGCCAGCAGCTCGACGACTAGCGGGAGGGCACGCACAGATACGCAGTATTTT.

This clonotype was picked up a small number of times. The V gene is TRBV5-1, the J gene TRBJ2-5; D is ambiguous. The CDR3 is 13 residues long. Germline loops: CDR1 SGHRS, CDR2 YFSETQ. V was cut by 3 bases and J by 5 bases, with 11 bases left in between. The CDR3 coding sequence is TGCGCCAGCAGCTACGGTCCCGGCGAGACCCAGTACTTC. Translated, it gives CASSYGPGETQYF. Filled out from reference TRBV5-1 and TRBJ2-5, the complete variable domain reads KAGVTQTPRYLIKTRGQQVTLSCSPISGHRSVSWYQQTPGQGLQFLFEYFSETQRNKGNFPGRFSGRQFSNSRSEMNVSTLELGDSALYLCASSYGPGETQYFGPGTRLLVL.

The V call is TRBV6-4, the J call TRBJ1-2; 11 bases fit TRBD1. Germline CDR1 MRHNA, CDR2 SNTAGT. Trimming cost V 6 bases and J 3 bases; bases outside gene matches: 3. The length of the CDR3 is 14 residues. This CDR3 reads CASRDRGLHYGYTF. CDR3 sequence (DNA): TGTGCCAGCAGGGACAGGGGGCTTCACTATGGCTACACCTTC.

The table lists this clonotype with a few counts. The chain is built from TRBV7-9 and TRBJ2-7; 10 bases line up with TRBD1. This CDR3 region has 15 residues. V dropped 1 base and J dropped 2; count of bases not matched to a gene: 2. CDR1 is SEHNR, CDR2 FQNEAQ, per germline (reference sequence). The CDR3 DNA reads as TGTGCCAGCAGCTTAGGGGACAGGGGAGCCTACGAGCAGTACTTC. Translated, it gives CASSLGDRGAYEQYF.

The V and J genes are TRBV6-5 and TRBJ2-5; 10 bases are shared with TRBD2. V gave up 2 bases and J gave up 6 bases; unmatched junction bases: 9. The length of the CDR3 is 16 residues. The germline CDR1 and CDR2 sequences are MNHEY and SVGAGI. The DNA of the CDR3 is TGTGCCAGCAGTTACCGGAGCGGGGGGGCCGTAAAGACCCAGTACTTC. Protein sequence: CASSYRSGGAVKTQYF.

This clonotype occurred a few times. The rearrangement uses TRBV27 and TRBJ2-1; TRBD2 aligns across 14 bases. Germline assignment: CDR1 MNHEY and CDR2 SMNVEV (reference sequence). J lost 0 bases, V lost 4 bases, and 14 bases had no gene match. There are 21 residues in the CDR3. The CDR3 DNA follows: TGTGCCAGCAGTTCGGGACTAGCGGGGGCCCCCTACCTTAGCTCCTACAATGAGCAGTTCTTC. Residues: CASSSGLAGAPYLSSYNEQFF.

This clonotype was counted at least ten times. CDR3 bases: TGTGCCAGCAGCCCAAGTAGTTCCACAGATACGCAGTATTTT. Translating it yields CASSPSSSTDTQYF. V is TRBV7-9 and J is TRBJ2-3; D gene uncertain. The CDR3 has 14 amino acids. V lost 5 bases and J lost 2, with 11 bases in between. The germline gives CDR1 SEHNR, CDR2 FQNEAQ (reference sequence). Supplemented by reference TRBV7-9 and TRBJ2-3, the full variable domain reads DTGVSQNPRHKITKRGQNVTFRCDPISEHNRLYWYRQTLGQGPEFLTYFQNEAQLEKSRLLSDRFSAERPKGSFSTLEIQRTEQGDSAMYLCASSPSSSTDTQYFGPGTRLTVL.

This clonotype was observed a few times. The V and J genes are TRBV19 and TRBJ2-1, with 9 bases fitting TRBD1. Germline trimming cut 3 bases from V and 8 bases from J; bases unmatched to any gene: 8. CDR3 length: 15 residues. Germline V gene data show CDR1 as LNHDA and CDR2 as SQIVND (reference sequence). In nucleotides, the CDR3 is TGTGCCAGTAGTATCCCGGGACAGGGTACTGATGAGCAGTTCTTC. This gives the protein CASSIPGQGTDEQFF.

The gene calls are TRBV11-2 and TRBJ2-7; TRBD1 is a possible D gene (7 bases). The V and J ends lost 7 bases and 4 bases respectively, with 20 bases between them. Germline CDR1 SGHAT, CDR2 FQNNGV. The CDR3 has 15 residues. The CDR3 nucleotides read TGTGCCAGCATCCCCGAGCCAGGGGGGCTGTACGAGCAGTACTTC. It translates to CASIPEPGGLYEQYF.

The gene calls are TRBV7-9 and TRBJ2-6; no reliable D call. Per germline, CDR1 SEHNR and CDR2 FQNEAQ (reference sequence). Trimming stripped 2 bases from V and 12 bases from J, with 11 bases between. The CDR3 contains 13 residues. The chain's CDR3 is CASSLMALGVLTF. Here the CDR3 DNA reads TGTGCCAGCAGCTTAATGGCCCTCGGCGTCCTGACTTTC.

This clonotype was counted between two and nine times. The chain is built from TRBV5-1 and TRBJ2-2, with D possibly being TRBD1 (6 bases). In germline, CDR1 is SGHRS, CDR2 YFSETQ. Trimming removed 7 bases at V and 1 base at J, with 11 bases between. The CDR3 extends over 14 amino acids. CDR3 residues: CASHTTGNTGELFF. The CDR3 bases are TGCGCCAGCCACACGACAGGGAACACCGGGGAGCTGTTTTTT. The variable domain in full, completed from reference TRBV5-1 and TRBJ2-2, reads KAGVTQTPRYLIKTRGQQVTLSCSPISGHRSVSWYQQTPGQGLQFLFEYFSETQRNKGNFPGRFSGRQFSNSRSEMNVSTLELGDSALYLCASHTTGNTGELFFGEGSRLTVL.

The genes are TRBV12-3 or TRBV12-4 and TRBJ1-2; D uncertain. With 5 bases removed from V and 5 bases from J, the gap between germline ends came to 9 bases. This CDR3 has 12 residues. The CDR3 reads CASSPPGYGYTF. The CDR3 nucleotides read TGTGCCAGCAGTCCCCCTGGGTATGGCTACACCTTC.

The CDR3, as DNA: TGCGCCAGCAGCCCGGGAGGACAGGGTGTTGGCTATGGCTACACCTTC. Translation: CASSPGGQGVGYGYTF. The chain carries TRBV4-1 and TRBJ1-2; 8 nucleotides match TRBD1. V lost 4 bases and J lost 4; bases outside the gene matches: 11. CDR1 MGHRA and CDR2 YSYEKL come from the germline V gene. CDR3 length: 16 residues.